Reported below is one T cell receptor (beta chain). As yet, its antigen is unknown. These data originate in a study of tumor-infiltrating lymphocytes in localized non-small cell lung cancer. Using immunoSEQ multiplex PCR, the repertoire was profiled, and TCRdb retains in-frame clones only, with some absent. The sample has about 16,000 clones; approximately 70% are singletons. The germline V gene encodes CDR1 MDHEN and CDR2 SYDVKM. The CDR3 length is 14 residues. Trimming removed 6 bases from V and 5 bases from J; junction bases left unmatched: 7. Study-level points and caveats: Only some patients had TCR sequencing, depending on available tissue.

Specimen: lung tumor tissue. This sequence was found in a human donor with non-small cell lung cancer. This chain links TRBV28 with TRBJ1-1, with 9 bases aligning to TRBD1. In DNA, the CDR3 is TGTGCCAGCAGACCGACAGGGGGGGGGACTGAAGCTTTCTTT. Its translation is CASRPTGGGTEAFF.